A single sample is the source of the 16 T cell receptor beta chains below, sequenced in a study of CXCR3-negative and CXCR3-positive naive CD8 T cells. Study-level points and caveats: In CXCR3-positive naive cells, the TRB CDR3s were more hydrophobic than in CXCR3-negative naive cells.

These TCRs are of unknown antigen specificity. Through 5' RACE with UMI labels, the TRB cDNA libraries were prepared. TCRdb reworked the 5' RACE reads into one entry per CDR3 protein, no DNA. The sample holds 80,000 to 100,000 distinct CDR3 sequences. What was sequenced was naive CXCR3+ CD8+ T cells from blood. Subset specified: CD45RO-CCR7+CD27+CD95- naive CD8+ T cells expressing CXCR3 (TNR3+). All receptors derive from a human donor in good health. Some clones in this sample may be carry-over from other donors' samples.

The genes are TRBV9 and TRBJ2-7; without DNA, the TCRdb call of TRBD2 cannot be checked. There are 14 residues in the CDR3. CDR1 is SGDLS and CDR2 is YYNGEE in the germline V gene. CDR3 protein: CASSVEASFYEQYF.

This chain's CDR3 is CSARDRSYEQYF. J is TRBJ2-7 and V is TRBV29-1; TCRdb's D gene call, TRBD1, goes unchecked for lack of DNA. Germline V CDR1 and CDR2: SQVTM, ANQGSEA. This CDR3 contains 12 residues.

The rearrangement joins TRBV5-1 to TRBJ2-7; TCRdb's D gene call, TRBD1, goes unchecked for lack of DNA. The CDR3 has 14 residues. The germline CDR1 and CDR2 sequences are SGHRS and YFSETQ. This CDR3 reads CASSLGQGNYEQYF.

The gene calls are TRBV28 and TRBJ2-3; TCRdb reports TRBD1, a call that lacks DNA to check it against. The CDR3 sequence is 13 residues long. Germline CDR1 and CDR2: MDHEN and SYDVKM. CDR3 loop: CASTEQGADTQYF.

J is TRBJ2-7 and V is TRBV4-1; TCRdb indicates TRBD1, and absent DNA this call remains unverified. Germline-derived CDR1 and CDR2 are MGHRA and YSYEKL. The CDR3 runs to 15 residues. CDR3 loop: CASSQEGSGGGEQYF.

The rearrangement links TRBV20-1 to TRBJ1-1. The CDR3 spans 14 residues. Per germline, CDR1 DFQATT and CDR2 SNEGSKA (reference sequence). The CDR3 loop is CSASILGRNTEAFF.

The chain carries TRBV2 and TRBJ2-2. The CDR3 totals 17 residues. Germline values: CDR1 SNHLY, CDR2 FYNNEI. The CDR3 sequence: CASSEGGITAGTGELFF.

The V and J genes are TRBV11-2 and TRBJ2-2. This CDR3 contains 15 residues. CDR1 and CDR2 from the germline V gene are SGHAT and FQNNGV. Here the CDR3 reads CASSLFGPNTGELFF.

The genes are TRBV28 and TRBJ2-7; TCRdb calls TRBD1, which cannot be checked without DNA. The CDR3 loop spans 16 amino acids. Looked up from germline, CDR1 is MDHEN and CDR2 is SYDVKM. The CDR3 reads CASSGDLGQSAYEQYF.

The chain couples TRBV29-1 to TRBJ1-2; the TRBD1 assignment by TCRdb is unverifiable without DNA. Germline lookup yields CDR1 SQVTM and CDR2 ANQGSEA. The CDR3 is 12 amino acids. This chain's CDR3 is CSVGDRGNGYTF.

V usage is TRBV10-3 and J usage is TRBJ2-3. CDR3 length equals 13 residues. Germline loops: CDR1 ENHRY, CDR2 SYGVKD. The CDR3 reads CAISDTEGDTQYF.

This chain links TRBV28 with TRBJ2-1; TCRdb's D call of TRBD1 is untestable without DNA. The CDR3 is 15 amino acids. Germline V gene data show CDR1 as MDHEN and CDR2 as SYDVKM. The CDR3 here is CASSLLAPSYNEQFF. The full variable domain, rest sourced from reference TRBV28 and TRBJ2-1, is DVKVTQSSRYLVKRTGEKVFLECVQDMDHENMFWYRQDPGLGLRLIYFSYDVKMKEKGDIPEGYSVSREKKERFSLILESASTNQTSMYLCASSLLAPSYNEQFFGPGTRLTVL.

V is TRBV12-5 and J is TRBJ2-2. CDR3 length: 12 residues. Germline assignment: CDR1 LGHNT and CDR2 FRNRAP. CDR3 protein: CASGLESGELFF. The variable domain in full, completed from reference TRBV12-5 and TRBJ2-2, reads DARVTQTPRHKVTEMGQEVTMRCQPILGHNTVFWYRQTMMQGLELLAYFRNRAPLDDSGMPKDRFSAEMPDATLATLKIQPSEPRDSAVYFCASGLESGELFFGEGSRLTVL.

The chain carries TRBV12-3 or TRBV12-4 and TRBJ1-1. This CDR3 is 12 amino acids long. The CDR3 is CASSPLLTEAFF.

V is TRBV4-2 and J is TRBJ1-1. Looked up from germline, CDR1 is LGHNA and CDR2 is YNFKEQ. The CDR3 is 16 amino acids. The CDR3 protein is CASSQEVQGRNTEAFF.

The chain joins TRBV7-6 to TRBJ2-3. In germline, CDR1 is SGHVS, CDR2 FNYEAQ. The length of the CDR3 is 13 residues. The chain's CDR3 is CASSLVGADTQYF.